One and the same sample provided the 16 T cell receptor beta chains below, sequenced in a study of blood T cells in healthy people across ages. A J-beta primer mix and a sample-barcoded 5' primer were used in a second PCR of roughly 6 to 12 cycles. TCRdb recomputed calls from the 5' RACE reads with MiXCR, one row per CDR3 protein. The data show hundreds of thousands of distinct CDR3 sequences, with approximately 50% seen just once and 30% to 35% held by the top ten. Sequenced input: blood. These receptors all come from a woman aged 55-70 years in good health.

The chain combines TRBV12-3 or TRBV12-4 with TRBJ2-3, with D perhaps matching TRBD2 (5 bases). This CDR3 is built from 15 residues. Trimming removed 3 bases from V and 4 bases from J, with 14 bases in between. The CDR3 sequence: CASSLEEGRADTQYF. CDR3 in DNA: TGTGCCAGCAGTTTGGAGGAAGGAAGAGCAGATACGCAGTATTTT.

The chain recombines TRBV20-1 with TRBJ2-1; no clear D. V lost 7 bases and J 7 bases, leaving 8 bases between the germline ends. CDR3 length: 10 amino acids. Per germline, CDR1 DFQATT and CDR2 SNEGSKA (reference sequence). The CDR3 nucleotides read TGCAGTGGGGTTGAGAATGAGCAGTTCTTC. As protein: CSGVENEQFF.

This clonotype showed up just a few times. The chain has TRBV7-2 and TRBJ2-1, with D possibly called TRBD1 or TRBD2 (5 bases each). This CDR3 has 15 amino acids. V lost 4 bases, J lost 1 base, and 11 bases lay in between. Germline V lookup: CDR1 SGHTA, CDR2 FQGNSA. CDR3: CASSSSWGSYNEQFF. DNA for the CDR3: TGTGCCAGCAGCTCGAGCTGGGGGTCCTACAATGAGCAGTTCTTC.

V usage is TRBV20-1 and J usage is TRBJ2-1; TRBD2 agrees at 11 bases. Germline values: CDR1 DFQATT, CDR2 SNEGSKA (reference sequence). CDR3 length: 17 residues. V was pared by 3 bases and J by 4 bases, with 11 bases of the junction left unmatched. In DNA, the CDR3 is TGCAGTGCTAGGGTTGATGGGACTAGCGGACCATACAATGAGCAGTTCTTC. It encodes CSARVDGTSGPYNEQFF.

The V call is TRBV20-1, the J call TRBJ2-7; 10 bases fit TRBD2. The length of the CDR3 is 14 residues. Trimming at V came to 5 bases and at J to 3 bases, leaving 7 bases not matched to a gene. Germline CDR1 and CDR2: DFQATT and SNEGSKA (reference sequence). The CDR3 loop is CSAFSRTSGYEQYF. CDR3 DNA: TGCAGTGCTTTCTCCCGGACTAGCGGCTACGAGCAGTACTTC.

This clonotype was counted between two and nine times. This chain links TRBV15 with TRBJ1-5; 7 bases line up with TRBD1. V lost 5 bases and J lost 3; bases outside the gene matches: 13. The CDR3 extends over 17 amino acids. The germline V gene encodes CDR1 LNHNV and CDR2 YYDKDF (reference sequence). This CDR3 is CATSSGPRDRDNQPQHF. CDR3 coding DNA: TGTGCCACCAGCTCAGGACCCCGGGACAGAGACAATCAGCCCCAGCATTTT.

This clonotype was detected ten times or more. The genes are TRBV20-1 and TRBJ1-1; weak D call: TRBD1 (6 bases). The V gene's germline CDR1 is DFQATT and CDR2 SNEGSKA (reference sequence). The V end lost 0 bases, the J end lost 7 bases, and 21 bases lay between the germline ends. The CDR3 sequence is 16 residues long. CDR3 coding DNA: TGCAGTGCTAGAGATTGGGCTCTTGGGACACCCGGTGAAGCTTTCTTT. Its protein is CSARDWALGTPGEAFF.

In its sample, this clonotype was seen many times. The chain employs TRBV6-6 and TRBJ1-2; 10 bases line up with TRBD1. With V trimmed by 4 bases and J by 2 bases, 1 base remained unmatched. Germline CDR1 MNHNY, CDR2 SVGAGI (reference sequence). The length of the CDR3 is 14 residues. The CDR3 reads CASSWTGGNYGYTF. Here the CDR3 DNA reads TGTGCCAGCAGTTGGACAGGGGGGAACTATGGCTACACCTTC.

The rearrangement links TRBV4-2 to TRBJ2-7; D remains ambiguous. Germline CDR1 reads LGHNA; CDR2 reads YNFKEQ. This CDR3 contains 15 residues. V lost 0 bases to trimming and J lost 0 bases, with 9 bases between them. The CDR3 region is CASSQEYGSSYEQYF. For the CDR3, the DNA is TGTGCCAGCAGCCAAGAGTACGGAAGCTCCTACGAGCAGTACTTC.

V is TRBV6-2 or TRBV6-3 and J is TRBJ1-5; D uncertain. The CDR3 runs 14 residues. The V gene lost 1 base and the J gene lost 5 bases, with 9 bases spanning the gap. Germline CDR1 and CDR2: MNHEY and SVGEGT. CDR3 nucleotides: TGTGCCAGCAGTTACTTAGGATCGGATCAGCCCCAGCATTTT. This codes for CASSYLGSDQPQHF.

V is TRBV6-6 and J is TRBJ1-1, with D possibly TRBD1 on 6 matching bases. Trimming removed 6 bases at V and 0 bases at J, with 14 bases between. This CDR3 is 15 amino acids long. CDR1 and CDR2 from the germline V gene are MNHNY and SVGAGI (reference sequence). The CDR3, as DNA: TGTGCCAGCAGCCCAGAGACAGGTATGAACACTGAAGCTTTCTTT. Translated: CASSPETGMNTEAFF.

This clonotype was detected only a few times. The CDR3 DNA follows: TGTGCCAGCCTACAGGCTAGCGGTAGCACAGATACGCAGTATTTT. It translates to CASLQASGSTDTQYF. The J gene is TRBJ2-3, the V gene TRBV6-5; TRBD2 matches at 7 bases. Per the germline V gene, CDR1 is MNHEY and CDR2 is SVGAGI. J gave up 0 bases and V 8 bases, and 8 bases lay outside the gene matches. The length of the CDR3 is 15 residues.

This clonotype was detected a few times. The V gene is TRBV10-3, the J gene TRBJ2-2; the match to TRBD2 covers 8 bases. The CDR3 loop spans 16 amino acids. V dropped 1 base and J dropped 5; count of bases not matched to a gene: 6. Germline V gene sequence: CDR1 ENHRY, CDR2 SYGVKD. The DNA of the CDR3 is TGTGCCATCAGTGAGTGGAGCGGGAGAGGGACCGGGGAGCTGTTTTTT. It encodes CAISEWSGRGTGELFF.

The genes are TRBV28 and TRBJ2-6; D is perhaps TRBD1 (5 bases). Trimming pared 5 bases from V and 4 bases from J, leaving 12 bases between. The germline V gene encodes CDR1 MDHEN and CDR2 SYDVKM. This CDR3 contains 15 residues. The CDR3 bases are TGTGCCAGCAGTGATCAGGGTCCGGGGGCCAACGTCCTGACTTTC. Encoded protein: CASSDQGPGANVLTF.

CDR3 residues: CASSLVTGYRNIQYF. The CDR3 DNA follows: TGTGCCAGCAGCTTGGTGACAGGGTACAGAAACATTCAGTACTTC. The V gene is TRBV28, the J gene TRBJ2-4, with TRBD1 identical over 7 bases. This CDR3 has 15 residues. CDR1 MDHEN and CDR2 SYDVKM come from the germline V gene. The V gene end was trimmed by 6 bases and the J gene end by 6 bases; junction bases not matched to a gene: 11.

The rearrangement joins TRBV6-5 to TRBJ1-2, with 9 positions matching TRBD1. The junction had 7 bases not matched to a gene; V was cut back by 6 bases and J by 5 bases. The CDR3 is 14 amino acids. Germline V CDR1 and CDR2: MNHEY, SVGAGI. The CDR3, as DNA: TGTGCCAGCAGACAACCGGGACAGGGATATGGCTACACCTTC. Its translation is CASRQPGQGYGYTF.